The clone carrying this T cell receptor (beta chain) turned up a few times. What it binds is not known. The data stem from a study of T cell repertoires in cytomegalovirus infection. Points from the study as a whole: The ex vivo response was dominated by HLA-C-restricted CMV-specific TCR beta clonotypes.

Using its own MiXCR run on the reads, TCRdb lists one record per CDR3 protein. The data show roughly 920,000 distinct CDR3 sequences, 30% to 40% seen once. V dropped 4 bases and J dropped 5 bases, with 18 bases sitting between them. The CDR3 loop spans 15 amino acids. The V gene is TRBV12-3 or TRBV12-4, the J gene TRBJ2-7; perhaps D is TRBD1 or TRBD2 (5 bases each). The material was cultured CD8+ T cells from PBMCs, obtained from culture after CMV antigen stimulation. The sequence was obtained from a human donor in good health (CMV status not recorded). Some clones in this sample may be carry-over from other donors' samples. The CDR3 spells CASSSAGTPGHEQYF. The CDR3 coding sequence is TGTGCCAGCAGTTCGGCCGGGACGCCGGGGCACGAGCAGTACTTC.